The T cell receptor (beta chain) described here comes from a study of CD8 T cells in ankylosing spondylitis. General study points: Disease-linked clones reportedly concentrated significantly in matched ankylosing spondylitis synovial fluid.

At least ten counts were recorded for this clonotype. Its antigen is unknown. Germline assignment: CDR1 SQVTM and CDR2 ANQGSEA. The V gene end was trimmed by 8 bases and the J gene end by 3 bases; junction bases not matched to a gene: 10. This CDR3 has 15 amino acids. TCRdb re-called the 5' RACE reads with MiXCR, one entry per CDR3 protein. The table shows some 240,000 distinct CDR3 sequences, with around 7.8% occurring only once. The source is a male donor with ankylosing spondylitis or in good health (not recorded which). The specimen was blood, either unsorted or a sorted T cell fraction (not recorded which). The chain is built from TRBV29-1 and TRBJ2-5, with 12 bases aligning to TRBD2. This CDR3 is CSRIRTSGTKETQYF. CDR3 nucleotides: TGCAGCCGGATCAGGACTAGCGGGACCAAAGAGACCCAGTACTTC.